This T cell receptor (beta chain) was sequenced for a study of T cells in Graves' hyperthyroidism and ophthalmopathy. Turning to the study itself: Staff took peripheral blood when the initial diagnosis was made, before any treatment began.

Uncontrolled infections, other autoimmune diseases, pregnancy or lactation led to exclusion of patients. PBMCs came from about 10 ml fresh peripheral blood. The CDR3 is 13 residues long. Trimming shortened V by 8 bases and J by 2 bases, and 11 bases separated the two germline ends. Germline V gene data show CDR1 as MNHEY and CDR2 as SMNVEV (reference sequence). Researchers amplified the TCR beta CDR3 regions from RNA transcripts. In the first-round RT-PCR of the TCR CDR3, the HTBI primer set was used. TCRdb reprocessed the multiplex PCR reads via MiXCR and lists one record per CDR3 protein. Among about 400,000 distinct CDR3 sequences listed, about 25% were seen once. Only a few counts were recorded for this clonotype. Its cognate antigen is unknown. Study outcomes and limitations: Researchers found most expanded thyroid clonotypes above 0.001 in blood as well.

The source is a man aged 50-59 years with Graves' hyperthyroidism. The V and J genes are TRBV27 and TRBJ2-3; D may be TRBD1 (7 bases). What was sequenced was blood. The CDR3: CASAGGITDTQYF. The CDR3 nucleotides read TGTGCCAGCGCAGGGGGGATCACAGATACGCAGTATTTT.